The rows below give T cell receptor beta chains drawn from one sample of a study of metastatic and nonmetastatic thyroid tumors. MiXCR reprocessed the PCR reads for TCRdb. The repertoire holds tens of thousands of clones, 20% to 25% seen once, with 4.4% in the top ten. Sequencing was performed on adjacent normal tissue. Receptors originate from a female donor with papillary thyroid cancer or a benign thyroid nodule (not recorded which). Some clones in this sample may be carry-over from other donors' samples. The CDR3 runs from the conserved cysteine through the conserved F or W. D genes are given only for firm matches. Not every row has a clone size; where given, it reads once, few, many or a size class.

j_gene | d_gene | v_gene | abundance | CDR3nt | CDR3aa
TRBJ2-2 | . | TRBV6-1 | medium-sized | TGTGCCACCCGTGTGGATACCGGGGAGCTGTTTTTT | CATRVDTGELFF
TRBJ1-3 | . | TRBV6-1 | many | TGTGCCAGCAAGGACAGCCTGAGCTCTGGAAACACCATATATTTT | CASKDSLSSGNTIYF
TRBJ2-2 | . | TRBV28 | . | TGTGCCAGCAGTTCGTCCTACACACCGGCCGGGGAGCTGTTTTTT | CASSSSYTPAGELFF
TRBJ1-6 | TRBD1 | TRBV2 | medium-sized | TGTGCCAGCACCCTGACAGGGTTTAATTCACCCCTCCACTTT | CASTLTGFNSPLHF
TRBJ2-3 | TRBD1 | TRBV4-1 | many | TGCGCCAGCAGCCGCGAACGAAGGACAGGGGGCACAGATACGCAGTATTTT | CASSRERRTGGTDTQYF
TRBJ1-2 | . | TRBV6-5 | . | TGTGCCAGCACCGAGGGTGGGTCCTCCCTAGGCTACACCTTC | CASTEGGSSLGYTF
TRBJ1-2 | . | TRBV6-1 | many | TGTGCCAGCAGGCATCCGACAGCGAAGGGCGATAGTGGCTACACCTTC | CASRHPTAKGDSGYTF
TRBJ2-7 | . | TRBV14 | many | TGTGCCAGCAGCCGGGGGGCGCGAAAATACGAGCAGTACTTC | CASSRGARKYEQYF
TRBJ2-3 | . | TRBV9 | few | TGTGCCGGCGGACGAGGGGGCACAGATACGCAGTATTTT | CAGGRGGTDTQYF
TRBJ2-2 | . | TRBV19 | . | TGTGCCAGTAGGGTAGTTCCCGGGGAGCTGTTTTTT | CASRVVPGELFF
TRBJ2-7 | . | TRBV30 | . | TGTGCCTGGAGCAGGGGCAGGGAGTACGAGCAGTACTTC | CAWSRGREYEQYF
TRBJ1-2 | . | TRBV5-4 | many | TGTGCCAGCAGCTTGGATTGGGGGGCCATAACTGGCTACACCTTC | CASSLDWGAITGYTF
TRBJ2-7 | TRBD1 | TRBV20-1 | many | TGCAGTGCTAGGCCCGACCGGGACAGCTACGAGCAGTACTTC | CSARPDRDSYEQYF
TRBJ1-1 | . | TRBV7-3 | once | TGTGTCAGCAGCTTAACAGGTGGCACTGAAGCTTTCTTT | CVSSLTGGTEAFF
TRBJ1-5 | . | TRBV6-1 | medium-sized | TGTGCCAGCAGAGTCGGGGGGACGTATAGCAATCAGCCCCAGCATTTT | CASRVGGTYSNQPQHF
TRBJ1-4 | . | TRBV9 | few | TGTGCCAGCATCGTAGCGGTCCAGGGGAAGGATAAACTGTTTTTT | CASIVAVQGKDKLFF
TRBJ1-3 | TRBD1 | TRBV6-1 | medium-sized | TGTGCCAGCAGGAGTTGGACAGGGAACTCTGGAAACACCATATATTTT | CASRSWTGNSGNTIYF
TRBJ2-7 | . | TRBV7-2 | many | TGTGCCAGCAGCCGGGTGGGACCAGGGTACGAGCAGTACTTC | CASSRVGPGYEQYF
TRBJ2-1 | . | TRBV28 | few | TGTGCCAGCAGTTTCCCCAGGTGGGTTGGGGAGCAGTTCTTC | CASSFPRWVGEQFF
TRBJ1-6 | . | TRBV12-3/TRBV12-4 | medium-sized | TGTGCCAGCAGTTTAAGGCAGGGTAATAATTCACCCCTCCACTTT | CASSLRQGNNSPLHF
TRBJ1-1 | . | TRBV6-1 | medium-sized | TGTGCCAGCAGCGCCGGCGGGACAGAAGCTTTCTTT | CASSAGGTEAFF
TRBJ2-7 | . | TRBV7-2 | . | TGTGCCAGCAGCTTAAAGGGGACTGTCGCCTACGAGCAGTACTTC | CASSLKGTVAYEQYF
TRBJ1-1 | . | TRBV10-3 | . | TGTGCCATCAGTGAGTCGAGTGGTAGGGGAGGGGCGAACACTGAAGCTCTCTTT | CAISESSGRGGANTEALF
TRBJ2-7 | . | TRBV28 | medium-sized | TGTGCCAGCAGCCTTCCCGGGACGCTTTCCTACGAGCAGTACTTC | CASSLPGTLSYEQYF
TRBJ1-6 | . | TRBV28 | medium-sized | TGTGCCAGCAGTTTCGCGGGGGCGGATAATTCACCCCTCCACTTT | CASSFAGADNSPLHF
TRBJ2-1 | . | TRBV20-1 | . | TGCAGTGCGGGGACGGTAAATGAGAAGTTCTTC | CSAGTVNEKFF
TRBJ2-3 | TRBD2 | TRBV20-1 | . | TGCAGTGCTGTCCTAGCGGGGGCTTCTAGTACGGATACGCAGTATTTT | CSAVLAGASSTDTQYF
TRBJ2-1 | . | TRBV18 | many | TGTGCCAGCTCACCAAGGGAATCGAGGTACAATGAGCAGTTCTTC | CASSPRESRYNEQFF
TRBJ2-7 | . | TRBV2 | medium-sized | TGTGCCAGCAGTGATTGGGGGATGTACGAGCAGTACTTC | CASSDWGMYEQYF
TRBJ1-1 | . | TRBV19 | . | TGTGCCAGTAGTAGGGACTGGAACACTGAAGCTTTCTTT | CASSRDWNTEAFF